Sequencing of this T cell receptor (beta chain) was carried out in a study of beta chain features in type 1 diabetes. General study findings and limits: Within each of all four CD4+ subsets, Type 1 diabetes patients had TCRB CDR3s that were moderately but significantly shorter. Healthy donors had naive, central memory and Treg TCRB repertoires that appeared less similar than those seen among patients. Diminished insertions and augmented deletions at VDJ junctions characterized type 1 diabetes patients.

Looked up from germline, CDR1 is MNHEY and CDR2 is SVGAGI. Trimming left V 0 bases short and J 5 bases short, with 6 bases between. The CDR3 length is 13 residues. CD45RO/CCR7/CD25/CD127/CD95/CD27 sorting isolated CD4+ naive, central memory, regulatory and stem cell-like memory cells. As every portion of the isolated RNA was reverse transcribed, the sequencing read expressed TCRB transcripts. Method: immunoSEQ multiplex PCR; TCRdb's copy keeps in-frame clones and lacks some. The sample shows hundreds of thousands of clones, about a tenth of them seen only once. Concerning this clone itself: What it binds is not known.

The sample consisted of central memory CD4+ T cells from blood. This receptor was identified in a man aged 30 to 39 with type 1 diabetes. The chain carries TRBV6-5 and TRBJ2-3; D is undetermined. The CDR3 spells CASSYSTGDTQYF. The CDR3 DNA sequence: TGTGCCAGCAGTTACTCGACCGGAGATACGCAGTATTTT.